The next 22 T cell receptor beta chains were all read from a single sample in a study of radiotherapy plus CTLA-4 blockade in lung cancer. Repertoires were generated with immunoSEQ multiplex PCR, while TCRdb's copy carries only in-frame clones and drops some. The sample contains 43,000 or so clones, roughly 76% of which appear only once. The sample consisted of peripheral blood, taken from a patient treated with radiotherapy plus ipilimumab. These receptor sequences come from a human donor with non-small cell lung cancer who had a complete response to radiotherapy plus ipilimumab.

This clone was observed a handful of times. This sequence joins TRBV19 and TRBJ1-2; D perhaps matches TRBD1 (5 bases). In germline, CDR1 is LNHDA, CDR2 SQIVND (reference sequence). The CDR3 covers 18 residues. Trimming removed 9 bases at V and 4 bases at J, with 30 bases between. This CDR3 is CASSHRPTWKGNLYGYTF. DNA of the CDR3: TGTGCCAGCAGCCACCGGCCGACGTGGAAGGGGAATCTCTATGGCTACACCTTC.

The chain has TRBV18 and TRBJ1-5; D is possibly TRBD1 (5 bases). Trimming cost V 1 base and J 0 bases, with 10 bases left between them. Per germline, CDR1 KGHSH and CDR2 LQKENI. The CDR3 has 16 residues. Here the CDR3 DNA reads TGTGCCAGCTCACCACGCCAGGGTTATAGCAATCAGCCCCAGCATTTT. This codes for CASSPRQGYSNQPQHF.

The chain has TRBV6-1 and TRBJ2-2, with D unclear. Germline CDR1 and CDR2: MNHNS and SASEGT. CDR3 length equals 15 residues. With 6 bases removed from V and 0 bases from J, the gap between germline ends came to 11 bases. The CDR3 nucleotides read TGTGCCAGCAGGCAATCCACAGCGAACACCGGGGAGCTGTTTTTT. Amino acid sequence: CASRQSTANTGELFF.

V gene TRBV27 combines with J gene TRBJ1-1, with D perhaps TRBD1 (5 bases). V lost 3 bases, J lost 5 bases, and 10 bases lay in between. Germline-derived CDR1 and CDR2 are MNHEY and SMNVEV (reference sequence). This CDR3 has 13 amino acids. CDR3 protein: CASSLFRDTEAFF. Here the CDR3 DNA reads TGTGCCAGCAGTTTGTTCAGGGATACTGAAGCTTTCTTT.

This clone has only one observation. This rearrangement joins TRBV7-2 to TRBJ1-5; unclear D gene. CDR1 is SGHTA, CDR2 FQGNSA, per germline. There are 15 residues in the CDR3. V dropped 1 base and J dropped 0 bases, with 7 bases sitting between them. CDR3: CASSLVRDSNQPQHF. In DNA form, the CDR3 reads TGTGCCAGCAGCTTAGTGAGAGATAGCAATCAGCCCCAGCATTTT.

The V gene is TRBV7-8, the J gene TRBJ1-1; 7 nucleotides agree with TRBD1. V was clipped by 5 bases and J by 5 bases; unmatched bases: 5. From germline, CDR1 is SGHVS and CDR2 FQNEAQ. The CDR3 has 13 amino acids. This chain's CDR3 is CASSRPTGTEAFF. Written as DNA, the CDR3 is TGTGCCAGCAGCAGACCGACAGGGACTGAAGCTTTCTTT.

The V and J genes are TRBV28 and TRBJ1-1, with a possible D match to TRBD1 (5 bases). The V end lost 2 bases, the J end lost 5 bases, and 18 bases lay between the germline ends. The CDR3 has 16 residues. Germline-derived CDR1 and CDR2 are MDHEN and SYDVKM. CDR3 amino acids: CASSLVFGAGVTEAFF. CDR3 coding DNA: TGTGCCAGCAGTTTAGTCTTTGGGGCGGGGGTGACTGAAGCTTTCTTT.

This chain uses TRBV5-1 with TRBJ2-7; TRBD1 agrees at 11 bases. V lost 4 bases, J lost 2 bases, and 2 bases stayed unmatched. Germline CDR1 SGHRS, CDR2 YFSETQ. The CDR3 consists of 14 residues. The CDR3 sequence is CASSRGQGAYEQYF. The CDR3, as DNA: TGCGCCAGCAGCCGGGGACAGGGGGCCTACGAGCAGTACTTC.

The V and J genes are TRBV19 and TRBJ2-7; 11 nucleotides match TRBD1. J lost 3 bases, V lost 3 bases, and 10 bases had no gene match. The CDR3 is 17 residues long. Germline V gene sequence: CDR1 LNHDA, CDR2 SQIVND (reference sequence). The CDR3 bases are TGTGCCAGTAGTATGCGGCCCTCGGGACAGGGGGGCTACGAGCAGTACTTC. Translated, it gives CASSMRPSGQGGYEQYF.

The chain links TRBV6-7 to TRBJ2-2; D may be TRBD2 (6 bases). TRBV6-7 is flagged as an ORF with uncertain function. V was shortened by 2 bases and J by 2 bases, with 12 bases between the two germline ends. The CDR3 is 16 residues long. CDR3: CASSYGGGENTGELFF. Here the CDR3 DNA reads TGTGCCAGCAGTTACGGTGGCGGGGAAAACACCGGGGAGCTGTTTTTT.

In nucleotides, the CDR3 is TGTGCCAGCAGCTTAAGGAACAGCTACAATGAGCAGTTCTTC. This sequence encodes CASSLRNSYNEQFF. The chain couples TRBV7-2 to TRBJ2-1; no clear D gene. The CDR3 covers 14 residues. Germline V gene data show CDR1 as SGHTA and CDR2 as FQGNSA. V lost 2 bases and J lost 3, with 8 bases in between.

The J gene is TRBJ2-5, the V gene TRBV5-5; 8 nucleotides line up with TRBD1. There are 14 residues in the CDR3. Germline V gives CDR1 SGHKS, CDR2 YYEKEE (reference sequence). V lost 2 bases and J lost 5; bases outside the gene matches: 5. CDR3 bases: TGTGCCAGCAGCTTCAGGACAGGGATGGAGACCCAGTACTTC. This encodes CASSFRTGMETQYF. The complete variable domain, with remaining parts taken from reference TRBV5-5 and TRBJ2-5, reads DAGVTQSPTHLIKTRGQQVTLRCSPISGHKSVSWYQQVLGQGPQFIFQYYEKEERGRGNFPDRFSARQFPNYSSELNVNALLLGDSALYLCASSFRTGMETQYFGPGTRLLVL.

This chain connects TRBV11-2 to TRBJ1-1, with 7 nucleotides matching TRBD1. The germline gives CDR1 SGHAT, CDR2 FQNNGV. V shed 6 bases, J shed 0 bases, and the junction held 7 bases outside the gene matches. The CDR3 runs to 15 residues. CDR3 DNA sequence: TGTGCCAGCAGACCAGGGGGTACGCTGAACACTGAAGCTTTCTTT. Protein sequence: CASRPGGTLNTEAFF.

The chain is built from TRBV19 and TRBJ1-2; TRBD1 matches at 7 bases. V lost 3 bases, J lost 6 bases, and 10 bases stayed unmatched. The CDR3 loop spans 15 amino acids. In germline, CDR1 is LNHDA, CDR2 SQIVND (reference sequence). The CDR3 reads CASSIRPGGFDGYTF. CDR3 coding DNA: TGTGCCAGTAGTATCAGGCCAGGGGGGTTCGATGGCTACACCTTC.

This clone was detected only once. The chain links TRBV4-1 to TRBJ1-4; the D gene is possibly TRBD1 (5 bases). V lost 4 bases, J lost 6 bases, and 12 bases lay in between. The CDR3 length is 14 residues. The germline V gene encodes CDR1 MGHRA and CDR2 YSYEKL. This CDR3 is CASSPDGGDEKLFF. The CDR3 bases are TGCGCCAGCAGCCCGGACGGAGGGGATGAAAAACTGTTTTTT.

This chain links TRBV11-2 with TRBJ2-2; 9 bases align to TRBD1. The V segment lost 3 bases and the J segment 5 bases; nucleotides outside the gene matches: 1. The germline CDR1 and CDR2 sequences are SGHAT and FQNNGV. The CDR3 totals 14 residues. The CDR3 here is CASSFDRGTGELFF. CDR3 bases: TGTGCCAGCAGCTTTGACAGGGGGACCGGGGAGCTGTTTTTT.

The J gene is TRBJ1-2, the V gene TRBV28; D is possibly TRBD1 (5 bases). The germline gives CDR1 MDHEN, CDR2 SYDVKM. Trimming took 4 bases from V and 4 from J, leaving 10 bases between them. This CDR3 spans 13 amino acids. The CDR3 reads CASSSDRVYGYTF. In DNA form, the CDR3 reads TGTGCCAGCAGTTCAGACAGAGTCTATGGCTACACCTTC.

This clone was seen a handful of times. The chain couples TRBV4-1 to TRBJ1-1; TRBD1 agrees at 8 bases. This CDR3 contains 16 residues. Germline V gene lookup returns CDR1 MGHRA and CDR2 YSYEKL. V was pared by 2 bases and J by 9 bases, with 14 bases of the junction left unmatched. The DNA of the CDR3 is TGCGCCAGCAGCCAAACCCTCCTCAGGGGGCCAGTTAAAGCTTTCTTT. This encodes CASSQTLLRGPVKAFF.

This clone was observed a few times. The gene calls are TRBV2 and TRBJ1-3, with unresolved D. There are 11 residues in the CDR3. V lost 8 bases and J 3 bases, leaving 5 bases between the germline ends. Germline V gene lookup returns CDR1 SNHLY and CDR2 FYNNEI. This chain's CDR3 is CASRGGNTIYF. The CDR3 region has the DNA TGTGCCAGCCGAGGTGGAAACACCATATATTTT.

This clone was seen more than once but under ten times. The chain joins TRBV19 to TRBJ2-7, with D possibly matching TRBD1 (6 bases). The CDR3 has 12 amino acids. V was shortened by 9 bases and J by 2 bases, with 11 bases between the two germline ends. Germline V gives CDR1 LNHDA, CDR2 SQIVND (reference sequence). DNA for the CDR3: TGTGCCAGGAAAACAGGGCCCTACGAGCAGTACTTC. Protein product: CARKTGPYEQYF.

The rearrangement joins TRBV9 to TRBJ1-1, with D perhaps TRBD1 (6 bases). The CDR3 loop spans 13 amino acids. CDR1 is SGDLS and CDR2 is YYNGEE in the germline V gene. With 2 bases removed from V and 7 bases from J, the gap between germline ends came to 12 bases. Here the CDR3 reads CASSVGGLGEAFF. CDR3 nucleotides: TGTGCCAGCAGCGTGGGGGGGCTAGGTGAAGCTTTCTTT.

The chain is built from TRBV9 and TRBJ2-2; 10 bases align to TRBD1. Germline V gene lookup returns CDR1 SGDLS and CDR2 YYNGEE. The CDR3 consists of 15 residues. With V trimmed by 3 bases and J by 7 bases, 6 bases remained unmatched. CDR3 DNA: TGTGCCAGCAGCGGACGACAGGGGGCAGGCGGGGAGCTGTTTTTT. Its translation is CASSGRQGAGGELFF. The variable domain in full, completed from reference TRBV9 and TRBJ2-2, reads DSGVTQTPKHLITATGQRVTLRCSPRSGDLSVYWYQQSLDQGLQFLIQYYNGEERAKGNILERFSAQQFPDLHSELNLSSLELGDSALYFCASSGRQGAGGELFFGEGSRLTVL.